The clone carrying this T cell receptor beta chain came up many times. As yet, its antigen is unknown. The CDR3 is 16 residues long. V was clipped by 0 bases and J by 4 bases, with 14 bases between them. Germline loops: CDR1 SGHAT, CDR2 FQNNGV. These data come from a study of T cells in Graves' hyperthyroidism and ophthalmopathy. Study-wide results and caveats: Most clonotypes that expanded in the thyroid above 0.001 also showed up in blood.

Template material for amplifying TCR beta CDR3 regions consisted of RNA transcripts. A set of HTBI primers served as the primers for a first-round RT-PCR of the TCR CDR3. TCRdb itself ran the multiplex PCR reads through MiXCR, one entry per CDR3 protein. Counted here are approximately 600,000 distinct CDR3 sequences, 20% to 25% occurring once; the ten biggest clones make up 34%. Sequencing was performed on blood. V and J are TRBV11-2 and TRBJ2-3; no firm D call. This sequence was found in a man aged 25-45 years with Graves' ophthalmopathy. The CDR3 here is CASSLDPGLFADTQYF. The CDR3 DNA reads as TGTGCCAGCAGCTTAGATCCGGGTCTCTTCGCAGATACGCAGTATTTT.